This T cell receptor beta chain was sequenced for a study of blood T cell repertoires in COVID-19. Across the study: Acute and convalescent COVID-19 samples came from the United States, Italy and Spain. Sample material is recorded as cDNA or gDNA derived from T cells, B-cell-depleted T cells, or PBMCs.

Per the authors' pipeline: Reference gene primer amplification in the assay estimated nucleated cell counts. Some clones are missing from TCRdb's copy, which holds only in-frame ones; the method was immunoSEQ multiplex PCR. V and J calls plus clone size are reproduced from that table; the DNA served to infer D and trimming. This table holds about 480,000 clones, more than 75% found once. Adults between roughly 18 and 89 years of age took part from 24 US areas. Trimming took off 6 bases at V and 2 bases at J, with 17 bases between the two ends. Looked up from germline, CDR1 is MNHEY and CDR2 is SVGAGI. The CDR3 is 15 amino acids.

The chain uses TRBV6-5 and TRBJ2-7; the D gene is possibly TRBD1 (6 bases). The material sequenced was PBMCs or T cells enriched from blood (not recorded which). This sequence originates from a woman aged 35 to 49 who had recovered from COVID-19. Here the CDR3 reads CASREITGFPYEQYF. In DNA, the CDR3 is TGTGCCAGCAGAGAGATTACAGGGTTCCCCTACGAGCAGTACTTC.